This T cell receptor (beta chain) was sequenced for a study of blood T cell repertoires in COVID-19. As handled by the study authors: Quantification of nucleated cells was approximated via reference gene primer amplification. Sequenced by immunoSEQ multiplex PCR; TCRdb stores in-frame clones only, minus some. V and J calls and clone size are as listed in that table; D and trimming were resolved from the DNA. This table holds roughly 150,000 clones, about 86% found once. Germline loops: CDR1 MNHEY, CDR2 SVGEGT. CDR3 size: 16 residues. Trimming cost V 5 bases and J 4 bases; bases outside gene matches: 11.

The receptor was derived from a woman older than 75 with acute or convalescent COVID-19. This chain uses TRBV6-2 or TRBV6-3 with TRBJ2-1; 7 bases match TRBD1. Material: peripheral blood. CDR3 protein: CASSENRGVRYNEQFF. The CDR3, as DNA: TGTGCCAGCAGTGAGAACAGGGGCGTTAGGTACAATGAGCAGTTCTTC.